One and the same sample provided the 21 T cell receptor beta chains below, sequenced in a study of early stage breast cancer tumors. Here immunoSEQ multiplex PCR was the method, and the copy in TCRdb shows in-frame clones only, minus some. The data contain fewer than 70,000 clones, 65% to 85% of them singletons. The sequenced sample consisted of blood. Receptor source: a person aged 40-50 years with breast cancer.

The J gene is TRBJ1-1, the V gene TRBV5-5; D possibly corresponds to TRBD1 (6 bases). The CDR3 runs 13 residues. Germline-derived CDR1 and CDR2 are SGHKS and YYEKEE (reference sequence). Trimming pared 4 bases from V and 1 base from J, leaving 8 bases between. The CDR3 region is CASSRQANTEAFF. The CDR3 DNA reads as TGTGCCAGCAGCAGACAGGCGAACACTGAAGCTTTCTTT.

The J gene is TRBJ2-7, the V gene TRBV29-1; 8 bases are a match to TRBD1. Per germline, CDR1 SQVTM and CDR2 ANQGSEA. CDR3 length equals 13 residues. With V trimmed by 7 bases and J by 1 base, 6 bases remained unmatched. The CDR3 protein is CSGSGTGSYEQYF. The DNA for the CDR3 is TGCAGCGGATCCGGGACAGGTTCCTACGAGCAGTACTTC.

The CDR3 DNA reads as TGTGCCACCTCCTCACAGGGCGGGGCAAATGAGCAGTTCTTC. Protein sequence: CATSSQGGANEQFF. The gene calls are TRBV19 and TRBJ2-1; perhaps D is TRBD1 or TRBD2 (6 bases each). The V end was cut by 10 bases, the J end by 7 bases, with 20 bases between. The CDR3 extends over 14 amino acids. Germline assignment: CDR1 LNHDA and CDR2 SQIVND (reference sequence). The complete variable domain, with remaining parts taken from reference TRBV19 and TRBJ2-1, reads DGGITQSPKYLFRKEGQNVTLSCEQNLNHDAMYWYRQDPGQGLRLIYYSQIVNDFQKGDIAEGYSVSREKKESFPLTVTSAQKNPTAFYLCATSSQGGANEQFFGPGTRLTVL.

V usage is TRBV7-9 and J usage is TRBJ2-1; D assignment may be TRBD1 or TRBD2 (5 bases each). This CDR3 comprises 15 residues. The germline V and J ends were trimmed by 4 bases and 8 bases, with 18 bases remaining between them. Germline V gene lookup returns CDR1 SEHNR and CDR2 FQNEAQ (reference sequence). For the CDR3, the DNA is TGTGCCAGCAGCTACCGGGACCGTCATCGAGATGAGCAGTTCTTC. It is translated as CASSYRDRHRDEQFF.

The J gene is TRBJ1-2, the V gene TRBV9; possible D gene TRBD1, 5 bases. The CDR3 extends over 15 amino acids. Trimming left V 0 bases short and J 3 bases short, with 12 bases between. Per the germline V gene, CDR1 is SGDLS and CDR2 is YYNGEE. In nucleotides, the CDR3 is TGTGCCAGCAGCGTAGCAGGGTTGAGTGACTATGGCTACACCTTC. Amino acids: CASSVAGLSDYGYTF.

The J gene is TRBJ1-4, the V gene TRBV2; 8 bases map to TRBD1. CDR1 is SNHLY, CDR2 FYNNEI, per germline. The CDR3 totals 15 residues. J was trimmed by 7 bases and V by 6 bases; bases with no gene match: 10. The CDR3 region has the DNA TGTGCCAGCAGCTTACCGGGACAGGCCGGTGAAAAACTGTTTTTT. As protein: CASSLPGQAGEKLFF.

As to this clone: Other DNA sequences in this specimen translate into the identical CDR3. The rearrangement joins TRBV7-3 to TRBJ2-1, with D possibly TRBD2 on 6 matching bases. CDR3 size: 15 residues. Trimming removed 2 bases from V and 5 bases from J, with 13 bases in between. Per the germline V gene, CDR1 is SGHTA and CDR2 is FQGTGA. CDR3 in DNA: TGTGCCAGCAGCTTAGGAGGGCTAGCAAACAATGAGCAGTTCTTC. This gives the protein CASSLGGLANNEQFF.

Only a few counts were recorded for this clone. The CDR3 here is CASSPQGTYGYTF. CDR3 sequence (DNA): TGTGCCAGTAGTCCCCAGGGGACCTATGGCTACACCTTC. The V call is TRBV19, the J call TRBJ1-2; perhaps TRBD1 as D (6 bases). Trimming removed 5 bases at V and 4 bases at J, with 11 bases between. The CDR3 is 13 residues long. Germline V gene data show CDR1 as LNHDA and CDR2 as SQIVND (reference sequence).

The chain is built from TRBV30 and TRBJ1-2, with D perhaps matching TRBD1 (6 bases). This CDR3 is built from 15 residues. Germline CDR1 is GTSNPN and CDR2 is SVGIG (reference sequence). V was cut by 1 base and J by 0 bases, with 12 bases left in between. CDR3 amino acids: CAWSGQEPSNYGYTF. The CDR3 nucleotides read TGTGCCTGGAGTGGACAGGAGCCCTCTAACTATGGCTACACCTTC. The entire variable domain, with the rest obtained from reference TRBV30 and TRBJ1-2, is as follows: SQTIHQWPATLVQPVGSPLSLECTVEGTSNPNLYWYRQAAGRGLQLLFYSVGIGQISSEVPQNLSASRPQDRQFILSSKKLLLSDSGFYLCAWSGQEPSNYGYTFGSGTRLTVV.

The chain has TRBV28 and TRBJ1-5, with 9 bases aligning to TRBD1. From germline, CDR1 is MDHEN and CDR2 SYDVKM. V shed 3 bases and J 2 bases; nucleotides not matched to a gene: 2. This CDR3 has 15 residues. Here the CDR3 reads CASSFWTGGNQPQHF. DNA for the CDR3: TGTGCCAGCAGTTTCTGGACAGGGGGCAATCAGCCCCAGCATTTT.

The V gene is TRBV14, the J gene TRBJ1-2; D remains unclear. CDR3 length: 11 residues. Deletions cut 2 bases from V and 8 bases from J, with 6 bases between. Per the germline V gene, CDR1 is SGHDN and CDR2 is FVKESK. DNA of the CDR3: TGTGCCAGCAGCCAATACAGCGGCTACACCTTC. Translated: CASSQYSGYTF.

This sequence joins TRBV19 and TRBJ2-3; 9 nucleotides match TRBD2. The CDR3 is 18 amino acids. The germline CDR1 and CDR2 sequences are LNHDA and SQIVND (reference sequence). The V and J ends lost 5 bases and 2 bases, in that order; junction bases with no gene match: 14. For the CDR3, the DNA is TGTGCCAGTAGTCCCATCGGACTAGCGAGAGCCGTCACAGATACGCAGTATTTT. It encodes CASSPIGLARAVTDTQYF. Full variable domain (outside the CDR3, taken from reference TRBV19 and TRBJ2-3): DGGITQSPKYLFRKEGQNVTLSCEQNLNHDAMYWYRQDPGQGLRLIYYSQIVNDFQKGDIAEGYSVSREKKESFPLTVTSAQKNPTAFYLCASSPIGLARAVTDTQYFGPGTRLTVL.

In its sample, this clone was seen once. The CDR3 is CASSGLAGAEQFF. The CDR3 DNA reads as TGTGCCAGTAGTGGACTAGCGGGAGCTGAGCAGTTCTTC. The rearrangement links TRBV19 to TRBJ2-1, with TRBD2 matching over 13 bases. The CDR3 is 13 residues long. Unmatched junction bases numbered 1, after V lost 5 bases and J lost 9 bases. Germline V gene lookup returns CDR1 LNHDA and CDR2 SQIVND (reference sequence).

The rearrangement links TRBV30 to TRBJ2-3, with TRBD2 identical over 8 bases. The V gene's germline CDR1 is GTSNPN and CDR2 SVGIG (reference sequence). The CDR3 is 16 residues long. The V gene end was trimmed by 2 bases and the J gene end by 7 bases; junction bases not matched to a gene: 14. The CDR3 sequence is CAWSREGRWSKNTQYF. The CDR3 nucleotides are TGTGCCTGGAGTCGGGAGGGGAGGTGGTCCAAGAATACGCAGTATTTT.

The chain is built from TRBV25-1 and TRBJ1-2; no definite D call. CDR3 size: 13 residues. The germline V gene has CDR1 MGHDK and CDR2 SYGVNS. V gave up 4 bases and J gave up 8 bases, with 14 bases separating them. CDR3 nucleotides: TGTGCCAGCAGTGCGCCAGCCGGTGTCGGCTACACCTTC. Residues: CASSAPAGVGYTF.

This chain joins TRBV19 and TRBJ2-2; 7 bases agree with TRBD1. CDR3 size: 15 residues. J gave up 7 bases and V 5 bases, and 10 bases lay outside the gene matches. Germline V gene data show CDR1 as LNHDA and CDR2 as SQIVND (reference sequence). The CDR3 coding sequence is TGTGCCAGTAGTGTCGGGACAGCCTCGGTCGGGGAGCTGTTTTTT. Translating it yields CASSVGTASVGELFF.

This rearrangement joins TRBV7-9 to TRBJ2-7, with D tentatively TRBD2 (5 bases). Germline CDR1 SEHNR, CDR2 FQNEAQ (reference sequence). Trimming cost V 1 base and J 5 bases, with 21 bases left between them. This CDR3 contains 17 residues. CDR3 sequence (DNA): TGTGCCAGCAGCTTAGTCCGGGAATCATTTACGGTAGACGAGCAGTACTTC. Protein sequence: CASSLVRESFTVDEQYF.

The chain is built from TRBV7-9 and TRBJ2-1, with TRBD2 as a possible D gene (6 bases). From germline, CDR1 is SEHNR and CDR2 FQNEAQ (reference sequence). The CDR3 runs to 12 residues. Here the CDR3 reads CASRDWAMEQFF. The CDR3 DNA reads as TGTGCTTCCCGGGACTGGGCAATGGAGCAGTTCTTC.

This clone occurred a few times. The V and J genes are TRBV7-3 and TRBJ2-2; D is perhaps TRBD2 (5 bases). The V end was cut by 5 bases, the J end by 2 bases, with 15 bases between. The CDR3 runs to 16 residues. Looked up from germline, CDR1 is SGHTA and CDR2 is FQGTGA. CDR3 sequence: CASSPLYGINTGELFF. Here the CDR3 DNA reads TGTGCCAGCAGCCCTCTCTACGGGATTAACACCGGGGAGCTGTTTTTT.

In this sample, this clone turned up once. The chain joins TRBV4-1 to TRBJ2-3; D call uncertain. V dropped 0 bases and J dropped 6 bases, with 13 bases sitting between them. CDR1 MGHRA and CDR2 YSYEKL come from the germline V gene. The CDR3 totals 15 residues. The chain's CDR3 is CASSQDGKGLDTQYF. The CDR3 nucleotides are TGCGCCAGCAGCCAAGATGGCAAAGGGCTCGATACGCAGTATTTT.

The chain links TRBV19 to TRBJ2-1; D is undetermined. Germline-derived CDR1 and CDR2 are LNHDA and SQIVND (reference sequence). The CDR3 is 11 residues long. Trimming removed 1 base from V and 8 bases from J, with 3 bases in between. The CDR3 DNA is TGTGCCAGTAGTATAGCCCATGAGCAGTTCTTC. This encodes CASSIAHEQFF.